Listed here are 21 T cell receptor beta chains from one sample, sequenced in a study of blood T cell repertoires in COVID-19. Profiling relied on immunoSEQ multiplex PCR, and the TCRdb table lists in-frame clones only, not all of them. The sample has some 100,000 clones, more than 75% seen once. Sequencing was performed on peripheral blood. The receptor source for this set is a human donor in a cohort sampled during active COVID-19.

The chain couples TRBV29-1 to TRBJ2-7, with a possible D match to TRBD1 (5 bases). The CDR3 length is 11 residues. Germline V gives CDR1 SQVTM, CDR2 ANQGSEA. The ends were cut back, 1 base at V and 5 bases at J, with 6 bases in the middle. CDR3 DNA sequence: TGCAGCGTTGAAGTAGGGGACGAGCAGTACTTC. This encodes CSVEVGDEQYF.

This clone appeared a single time. This chain links TRBV11-2 with TRBJ2-1, with D perhaps TRBD2 (6 bases). The CDR3 covers 15 residues. Germline CDR1 reads SGHAT; CDR2 reads FQNNGV. Trimming stripped 1 base from V and 4 bases from J, with 11 bases between. This CDR3 is CASSLVGGTYNEQFF. CDR3 sequence (DNA): TGTGCCAGCAGCTTAGTGGGAGGTACTTACAATGAGCAGTTCTTC.

This rearrangement joins TRBV19 to TRBJ1-1; TRBD1 is a possible D gene (5 bases). Germline lookup yields CDR1 LNHDA and CDR2 SQIVND (reference sequence). Trimming shortened V by 10 bases and J by 5 bases, and 17 bases separated the two germline ends. The CDR3 totals 13 residues. Here the CDR3 DNA reads TGTGCCACCACCAGCGGGGGTTGGACTGAAGCTTTCTTT. Its protein product is CATTSGGWTEAFF.

The chain carries TRBV7-2 and TRBJ2-3; 9 nucleotides match TRBD2. CDR3 length: 19 residues. Per the germline V gene, CDR1 is SGHTA and CDR2 is FQGNSA. The junction had 15 bases not matched to a gene; V was cut back by 0 bases and J by 5 bases. The CDR3 loop is CASSLAPPSAGGPRDTQYF. The CDR3 DNA sequence: TGTGCCAGCAGCTTAGCGCCTCCTTCTGCGGGGGGGCCGAGAGATACGCAGTATTTT. Supplemented by reference TRBV7-2 and TRBJ2-3, the full variable domain reads GAGVSQSPSNKVTEKGKDVELRCDPISGHTALYWYRQSLGQGLEFLIYFQGNSAPDKSGLPSDRFSAERTGGSVSTLTIQRTQQEDSAVYLCASSLAPPSAGGPRDTQYFGPGTRLTVL.

V gene TRBV7-2 combines with J gene TRBJ2-5; no reliable D call. Germline V lookup: CDR1 SGHTA, CDR2 FQGNSA. The CDR3 runs to 14 residues. The germline V and J ends were trimmed by 4 bases and 1 base, with 10 bases remaining between them. Here the CDR3 DNA reads TGTGCCAGCAGCTCTCAGACACTCCAAGAGACCCAGTACTTC. Its protein product is CASSSQTLQETQYF.

This clone was counted once. The chain links TRBV16 to TRBJ1-5; D is unclear. Germline CDR1 KGHSY, CDR2 FQNENV. V was pared by 0 bases and J by 1 base, with 7 bases between. This CDR3 comprises 15 residues. DNA of the CDR3: TGTGCCAGCAGCCAATCGGCAGGAAGCAATCAGCCCCAGCATTTT. Its protein is CASSQSAGSNQPQHF.

The CDR3: CASSRSGTGGTEAFF. CDR3 bases: TGTGCCAGCAGCCGTAGTGGGACAGGTGGTACTGAAGCTTTCTTT. The chain carries TRBV14 and TRBJ1-1, with 8 bases identical to TRBD1. Germline CDR1 and CDR2: SGHDN and FVKESK. The V gene end was trimmed by 4 bases and the J gene end by 5 bases; junction bases not matched to a gene: 9. CDR3 length: 15 residues.

The V call is TRBV7-2, the J call TRBJ1-2; 8 bases agree with TRBD1. J lost 7 bases, V lost 5 bases, and 6 bases had no gene match. CDR1 is SGHTA and CDR2 is FQGNSA in the germline V gene. This CDR3 region has 13 residues. The CDR3 loop is CASSPGGTFGYTF. The CDR3 DNA follows: TGTGCCAGCAGCCCAGGGGGCACCTTTGGCTACACCTTC.

The chain carries TRBV5-6 and TRBJ1-1; D is perhaps TRBD1 (5 bases). CDR1 and CDR2 (germline): SGHDT, YYEEEE. V gave up 4 bases and J gave up 5 bases, with 15 bases separating them. The CDR3 is made up of 14 amino acids. CDR3: CASSRRQGWTEAFF. The CDR3 nucleotides read TGTGCCAGCAGCCGCCGGCAGGGTTGGACTGAAGCTTTCTTT.

The rearrangement joins TRBV5-1 to TRBJ2-5; D not resolved. Germline V gene data show CDR1 as SGHRS and CDR2 as YFSETQ. CDR3 size: 13 residues. The V gene lost 5 bases and the J gene lost 2 bases, with 10 bases spanning the gap. CDR3 sequence (DNA): TGCGCCAGCAGAGAGGCAGTGCAAGAGACCCAGTACTTC. Translating gives CASREAVQETQYF.

V is TRBV5-1 and J is TRBJ2-3; 10 bases are a match to TRBD2. Germline-derived CDR1 and CDR2 are SGHRS and YFSETQ. V was clipped by 2 bases and J by 6 bases; unmatched bases: 9. The CDR3 runs 16 residues. As DNA, the CDR3 is TGCGCCAGCAGCTTAGAACGAGCGGGAGGGGCGGATACGCAGTATTTT. This sequence encodes CASSLERAGGADTQYF.

The CDR3 loop reads CASKETSGGGGTDTQYF. CDR3 nucleotide sequence: TGTGCCAGTAAGGAGACTAGCGGGGGAGGAGGCACAGATACGCAGTATTTT. The chain couples TRBV19 to TRBJ2-3; 12 bases match TRBD2. Germline CDR1 reads LNHDA; CDR2 reads SQIVND (reference sequence). There are 17 residues in the CDR3. Unmatched junction bases numbered 9, after V lost 7 bases and J lost 1 base.

CDR3 nucleotide sequence: TGTGCCAGCAGTTCAACAGGTGAAAAACTGTTTTTT. Protein: CASSSTGEKLFF. V and J are TRBV6-5 and TRBJ1-4, with TRBD1 as a possible D gene (5 bases). This CDR3 region has 12 residues. Germline-derived CDR1 and CDR2 are MNHEY and SVGAGI. V lost 4 bases to trimming and J lost 7 bases, with 7 bases between them.

This sequence joins TRBV24-1 and TRBJ2-3; 10 nucleotides align to TRBD2. CDR1 KGHDR and CDR2 SFDVKD come from the germline V gene. The CDR3 is 15 amino acids. J lost 6 bases, V lost 5 bases, and 7 bases had no gene match. CDR3 nucleotide sequence: TGTGCCACCAGTGGTAGCGGGGGGCTCGGCGATACGCAGTATTTT. This encodes CATSGSGGLGDTQYF.

The rearrangement joins TRBV5-6 to TRBJ1-1; no clear D gene. There are 14 residues in the CDR3. The V gene lost 1 base and the J gene lost 1 base, with 8 bases spanning the gap. Germline CDR1 and CDR2: SGHDT and YYEEEE. Here the CDR3 reads CASSLLRGNTEAFF. CDR3 coding DNA: TGTGCCAGCAGCTTGCTCCGGGGGAACACTGAAGCTTTCTTT.

This clone was detected only once. The rearrangement links TRBV19 to TRBJ2-1; 11 nucleotides line up with TRBD2. J was trimmed by 13 bases and V by 5 bases; bases with no gene match: 7. This CDR3 has 13 residues. Germline CDR1 reads LNHDA; CDR2 reads SQIVND (reference sequence). The CDR3 bases are TGTGCCAGTAGTGGACTAGCGGGTTACATTCAGTTCTTC. It translates to CASSGLAGYIQFF.

This clone has only one observation. The chain uses TRBV5-1 and TRBJ1-6; D is uncertain. CDR1 and CDR2 (germline): SGHRS, YFSETQ. The CDR3 consists of 13 residues. With 0 bases removed from V and 9 bases from J, the gap between germline ends came to 7 bases. The CDR3 here is CASSLDVRSPLHF. The CDR3 DNA reads as TGCGCCAGCAGCTTGGACGTGCGTTCACCCCTCCACTTT. The variable domain in full, completed from reference TRBV5-1 and TRBJ1-6, reads KAGVTQTPRYLIKTRGQQVTLSCSPISGHRSVSWYQQTPGQGLQFLFEYFSETQRNKGNFPGRFSGRQFSNSRSEMNVSTLELGDSALYLCASSLDVRSPLHFGNGTRLTVT.

This chain connects TRBV4-1 to TRBJ1-6; a possible D gene is TRBD1 (5 bases). Trimming took off 0 bases at V and 0 bases at J, with 9 bases between the two ends. This CDR3 has 17 residues. From germline, CDR1 is MGHRA and CDR2 YSYEKL. The CDR3 DNA sequence: TGCGCCAGCAGCCAAGATAGGGGTAGCTCCTATAATTCACCCCTCCACTTT. It translates to CASSQDRGSSYNSPLHF.

V is TRBV11-2 and J is TRBJ2-1, with 13 bases matching TRBD2. This CDR3 has 18 amino acids. Trimming cost V 1 base and J 5 bases; bases outside gene matches: 8. In germline, CDR1 is SGHAT, CDR2 FQNNGV. CDR3 sequence: CASSLGRLLAGGDNEQFF. In nucleotides, the CDR3 is TGTGCCAGCAGCTTAGGCCGACTACTAGCGGGGGGGGACAATGAGCAGTTCTTC.

The chain has TRBV11-2 and TRBJ2-7; no definite D call. Deletions cut 1 base from V and 2 bases from J, with 3 bases between. CDR3 length: 12 amino acids. Germline-derived CDR1 and CDR2 are SGHAT and FQNNGV. Here the CDR3 DNA reads TGTGCCAGCAGCTTAGCGGCCTACGAGCAGTACTTC. This translates into CASSLAAYEQYF.

This clone was seen a handful of times. CDR3 in DNA: TGTGCCAGCAGTTACATAGGGGATGGTCAGCCCCAGCATTTT. Translating gives CASSYIGDGQPQHF. V is TRBV6-2 or TRBV6-3 and J is TRBJ1-5, with a weak D call TRBD1 (5 bases). CDR3 length equals 14 residues. Looked up from germline, CDR1 is MNHEY and CDR2 is SVGEGT. Trimming cost V 2 bases and J 6 bases, with 11 bases left between them.